A single sample gave rise to the 17 T cell receptor beta chains below, sequenced in a study of post-analysis software for immune sequencing data. These TCRs' antigens remain unknown. Each TCR beta cDNA library carried unique molecular identifiers. TCRdb recomputed calls from the PCR reads with MiXCR, one row per CDR3 protein. This repertoire shows about 190,000 distinct CDR3 sequences, 29% found once; its top ten account for about 3.7%. The study's findings and limits: Roughly five TRBV segments, including TRBV5-6, TRBV5-1 and TRBV20-1, were more frequent in patients than controls.

The sample comprised blood. All receptors derive from a girl aged 2 to 17 with multiple sclerosis.

This clonotype was seen more than once but under ten times. Sequence at one end of the junction differs from germline and may be a read error. This chain joins TRBV6-1 and TRBJ2-6, with a possible D match to TRBD1 (5 bases). The CDR3 is 17 residues long. Germline V lookup: CDR1 MNHNS, CDR2 SASEGT. CDR3 coding DNA: TGTGCCAGCAGCCTCGGACGTGGAAACTCTGGGGCCAACGTCCGGACTTTC. Translating gives CASSLGRGNSGANVRTF.

This clonotype occurred many times. CDR3 loop: CASSRWGEQYF. CDR3 in DNA: TGTGCCAGCAGTCGGTGGGGTGAGCAGTACTTC. This sequence joins TRBV6-5 and TRBJ2-7; D remains unclear. The germline gives CDR1 MNHEY, CDR2 SVGAGI. V was trimmed by 5 bases and J by 7 bases, leaving 9 bases between them. The CDR3 spans 11 residues.

This clonotype was seen at least ten times. This chain connects TRBV4-1 to TRBJ2-7; no reliable D call. CDR1 is MGHRA, CDR2 YSYEKL, per germline. V was clipped by 1 base and J by 3 bases, with 7 bases between them. The CDR3 runs to 13 residues. CDR3 in DNA: TGCGCCAGCAGCCAAGCCCAGGACTACGAGCAGTACTTC. Translating gives CASSQAQDYEQYF.

This clonotype has a count of ten or more. The chain carries TRBV5-1 and TRBJ2-1, with D uncertain. This CDR3 is 12 amino acids long. V was trimmed by 0 bases and J by 9 bases, leaving 7 bases between them. Germline V gene data show CDR1 as SGHRS and CDR2 as YFSETQ. CDR3 sequence reads: CASSLEGGEQFF. CDR3 DNA: TGCGCCAGCAGCTTGGAGGGCGGTGAGCAGTTCTTC.

V gene TRBV3-1 combines with J gene TRBJ2-5; TRBD2 agrees at 10 bases. Trimming removed 4 bases from V and 2 bases from J; junction bases left unmatched: 7. From germline, CDR1 is LGHDT and CDR2 YNNKEL (reference sequence). The CDR3 runs 16 residues. The CDR3 DNA reads TGTGCCAGCAGCCCGCGGGGTAGCGGGGGGCAAGAGACCCAGTACTTC. Translating it yields CASSPRGSGGQETQYF.

This clonotype has ten or more counts. The chain combines TRBV5-6 with TRBJ2-3; no definite D call. Germline CDR1 SGHDT, CDR2 YYEEEE. CDR3 size: 15 residues. Trimming removed 4 bases at V and 2 bases at J, with 14 bases between. CDR3 region: CASSLQRPATDTQYF. CDR3 nucleotide sequence: TGTGCCAGCAGCCTTCAACGACCGGCCACAGATACGCAGTATTTT.

The sample holds a few counts of this clonotype. The chain combines TRBV20-1 with TRBJ2-1; TRBD2 aligns across 8 bases. The V gene end was trimmed by 6 bases and the J gene end by 9 bases; junction bases not matched to a gene: 13. This CDR3 region has 14 residues. Per the germline V gene, CDR1 is DFQATT and CDR2 is SNEGSKA (reference sequence). In DNA form, the CDR3 reads TGCAGTGCCCACGCCGGGAGGGTGAACAGTGAGCAGTTCTTC. Residues: CSAHAGRVNSEQFF.

This clonotype was recorded many times. The genes are TRBV12-3 or TRBV12-4 and TRBJ1-2; possibly TRBD1 for D (5 bases). The CDR3 consists of 12 residues. The V and J ends lost 6 bases and 8 bases respectively, with 13 bases between them. The CDR3 nucleotides read TGTGCCAGCAGCCATGGGCGGGGCGGCTACACCTTC. Its translation: CASSHGRGGYTF.

Concerning this clonotype itself: Possible read error: a much larger clone is one base away. Here the CDR3 reads CASSIGDGHSPLHF. CDR3 in DNA: TGTGCCAGCAGCATAGGCGACGGACATTCACCCCTCCACTTT. The chain employs TRBV9 and TRBJ1-6; unclear D gene. The V and J ends lost 4 bases and 8 bases respectively, with 13 bases between them. This CDR3 has 14 amino acids. Germline-derived CDR1 and CDR2 are SGDLS and YYNGEE.

This clonotype was recorded a few times. This may be a read error: a much more frequent sequence differs by one nucleotide. V usage is TRBV10-2 and J usage is TRBJ2-5, with D possibly matching TRBD2 (6 bases). The CDR3 covers 13 residues. The germline V gene encodes CDR1 WSHSY and CDR2 SAAADI. The V gene lost 6 bases and the J gene lost 5 bases, with 13 bases spanning the gap. CDR3 sequence (DNA): TGCGCCAGCAGGGAGCGAGGGAGGGAGACCCAGTACTTC. This gives the protein CASRERGRETQYF.

Worth noting for this clonotype: This sequence may be a read error, since a much larger clone differs from it by one base. The V call is TRBV29-1, the J call TRBJ1-2, with 11 positions matching TRBD1. Trimming cost V 7 bases and J 4 bases; bases outside gene matches: 8. The CDR3 runs 14 residues. Germline CDR1 and CDR2: SQVTM and ANQGSEA. CDR3: CSDRTGTGGYGYTF. CDR3 in DNA: TGCAGCGACCGCACCGGGACAGGGGGCTATGGCTACACCTTC.

This clonotype was counted many times. The rearrangement joins TRBV12-3 or TRBV12-4 to TRBJ1-2; possibly TRBD1 for D (6 bases). V dropped 4 bases and J dropped 4 bases, with 10 bases sitting between them. The CDR3 runs 13 residues. CDR3 loop: CASSSDRTYGYTF. The DNA of the CDR3 is TGTGCCAGCAGTTCCGACAGGACCTATGGCTACACCTTC.

This clonotype has just a few counts. The chain is built from TRBV27 and TRBJ2-1, with 10 positions matching TRBD2. The CDR3 loop spans 16 amino acids. Germline lookup yields CDR1 MNHEY and CDR2 SMNVEV (reference sequence). The ends lost 6 bases at V and 4 bases at J; junction bases unmatched: 9. The CDR3: CASSPPGLAEYNEQFF. The CDR3 nucleotides read TGTGCCAGCAGCCCCCCCGGACTAGCGGAGTACAATGAGCAGTTCTTC.

In regard to this clonotype: A clone one base away is much larger, so this may be a read error. V usage is TRBV10-3 and J usage is TRBJ2-7; 9 bases align to TRBD1. In germline, CDR1 is ENHRY, CDR2 SYGVKD. The length of the CDR3 is 15 residues. Trimming removed 6 bases from V and 7 bases from J; junction bases left unmatched: 13. The CDR3 loop reads CAISPGQGIYNEQYF. Here the CDR3 DNA reads TGTGCCATCAGCCCCGGACAGGGGATCTACAATGAGCAGTACTTC.

This clonotype was recorded a few times. This chain uses TRBV29-1 with TRBJ2-7, with D tentatively TRBD1 or TRBD2 (5 bases each). Between the trimmed V and J ends, which lost 4 bases and 4 bases, there was a span of 11 bases. The CDR3 is 12 residues long. Germline values: CDR1 SQVTM, CDR2 ANQGSEA. CDR3 DNA: TGCAGCGTTGTGGGGGTTGATTACGAGCAGTACTTC. This encodes CSVVGVDYEQYF.

This clonotype was picked up many times. The gene calls are TRBV7-3 and TRBJ2-1; 7 bases map to TRBD2. This CDR3 comprises 14 residues. Per germline, CDR1 SGHTA and CDR2 FQGTGA. J lost 2 bases, V lost 2 bases, and 0 bases had no gene match. CDR3 DNA sequence: TGTGCCAGCAGCTTAGCGGGGGCCTACAATGAGCAGTTCTTC. Amino acid sequence: CASSLAGAYNEQFF.

The chain carries TRBV4-1 and TRBJ2-1, with TRBD2 as a possible D gene (5 bases). The DNA end lines up better with TRBJ2-7; the J call may be wrong. CDR1 is MGHRA, CDR2 YSYEKL, per germline. This CDR3 is built from 13 residues. CDR3 DNA: TGCGCCAGCAGCCCCCGTTTCCGGGGCGAGCAGTACTTC. This codes for CASSPRFRGEQYF.